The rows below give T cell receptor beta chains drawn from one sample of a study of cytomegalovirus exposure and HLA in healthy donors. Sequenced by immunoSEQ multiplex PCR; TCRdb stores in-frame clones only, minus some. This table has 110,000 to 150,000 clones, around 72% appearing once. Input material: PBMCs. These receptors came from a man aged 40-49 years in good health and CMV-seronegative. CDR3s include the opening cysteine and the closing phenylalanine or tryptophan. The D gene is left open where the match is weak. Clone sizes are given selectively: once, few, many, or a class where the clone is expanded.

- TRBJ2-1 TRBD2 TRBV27 TGTGCCAGCACTCGACCTAGCGGGGGCGGCTACAATGAGCAGTTCTTC CASTRPSGGGYNEQFF
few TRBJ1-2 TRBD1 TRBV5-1 TGCGCCAGCAGCGTCGACAGGGGAGGCGGCTACACCTTC CASSVDRGGGYTF
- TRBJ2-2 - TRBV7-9 TGTGCCAGCAGCTTAGCACGGGATGGCGGGGAGCTGTTTTTT CASSLARDGGELFF
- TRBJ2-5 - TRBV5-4 TGTGCCAGCAGCTTGGCGGACAGCCAAGAGACCCAGTACTTC CASSLADSQETQYF
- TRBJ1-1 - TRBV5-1 TGCGCCAGCAGCCCTCGGGGAATTGATGGGTCGCGGGACACTGAAGCTTTCTTT CASSPRGIDGSRDTEAFF
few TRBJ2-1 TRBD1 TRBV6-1 TGTGCCAGCAGTGAACACAGGGGTGATGAGCAGTTCTTC CASSEHRGDEQFF
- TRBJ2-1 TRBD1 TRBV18 TGTGCCAGCTCACCTCAAGGACAGGGGGACAATGAGCAGTTCTTC CASSPQGQGDNEQFF
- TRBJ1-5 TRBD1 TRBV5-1 TGCGCCAGCAGCCTCAGGGGAGACAGGGGCCAGCCCCAGCATTTT CASSLRGDRGQPQHF
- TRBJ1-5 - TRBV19 TGTGCCAGTAGTTGGGGAGGGGTCGAAAGCAATCAGCCCCAGCATTTT CASSWGGVESNQPQHF
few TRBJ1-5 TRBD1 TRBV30 TGTGCCTGGAGTTCGACAGGGTTCAATCAGCCCCAGCATTTT CAWSSTGFNQPQHF
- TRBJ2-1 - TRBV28 TGTGCCAGCAGGGGAGATTCTAGTGAGCAGTTCTTC CASRGDSSEQFF
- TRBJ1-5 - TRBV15 TGTGCCACCAGCCCCGGGGGTGCGGGTTTTGGTCAGCCCCAGCATTTT CATSPGGAGFGQPQHF
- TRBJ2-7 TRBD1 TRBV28 TGTGCCAGCAGTACCACAGGGGGGTGGGAGGAGCAGTACTTC CASSTTGGWEEQYF
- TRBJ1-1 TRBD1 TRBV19 TGTGCCAGTAAAAAGGGGGCATTTTATACATCGGCGACTGAAGCTTTCTTT CASKKGAFYTSATEAFF
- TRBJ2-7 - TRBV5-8 TGTGCCAGCAGCCGCGGGACGGGTTCCTACGAGCAGTACTTC CASSRGTGSYEQYF
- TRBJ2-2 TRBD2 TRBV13 TGTGCCAGCAGACCCCCTAGCGGGGGGGGGACCGGGGAGCTGTTTTTT CASRPPSGGGTGELFF
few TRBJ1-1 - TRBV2 TGTGCCAGCAGCGGGCAGGGTTTGGCCTTGAACACTGAAGCTTTCTTT CASSGQGLALNTEAFF
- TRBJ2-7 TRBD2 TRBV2 TGTGCCAGCAAAAGCACTAGGACTAGCGGGGTATACGAGCAGTACTTC CASKSTRTSGVYEQYF
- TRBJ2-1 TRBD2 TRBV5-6 TGTGCCAGCAGCTTTAGCGGGAGCTCCTACAATGAGCAGTTCTTC CASSFSGSSYNEQFF
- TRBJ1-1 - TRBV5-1 TGCGCCAGCAGCTTGAACAGACTAATGAACACTGAAGCTTTCTTT CASSLNRLMNTEAFF
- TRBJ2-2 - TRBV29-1 TGCAGCGTTGGAAGAGCGAACACCGGGGAGCTGTTTTTT CSVGRANTGELFF
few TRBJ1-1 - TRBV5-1 TGCGCCAGCAGCTTGGAGCAGGGGCGATCCGCTTTCTTT CASSLEQGRSAFF
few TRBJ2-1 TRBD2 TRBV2 TGTGCCAGCAGTGGTCCGGGAGGGCTAAATGAGCAGTTCTTC CASSGPGGLNEQFF
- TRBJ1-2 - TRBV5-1 TGCGCCAGCAGCTTCCTTGACGGAGGATACTATGGCTACACCTTC CASSFLDGGYYGYTF
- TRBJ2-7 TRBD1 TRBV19 TGTGCCAGTAGTATAGAGACAGGGAGTGTATCCTACGAGCAGTACTTC CASSIETGSVSYEQYF
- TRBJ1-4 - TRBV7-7 TGTGCCAGCAGCTTAACGGGTGCAACTAATGAAAAACTGTTTTTT CASSLTGATNEKLFF
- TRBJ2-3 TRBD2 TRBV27 TGTGCCAGCAGTTCCCCGGGACTAGCGGGAGGGCTTGGCACAGATACGCAGTATTTT CASSSPGLAGGLGTDTQYF
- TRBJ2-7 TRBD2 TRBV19 TGTGCCAGTAGTATGAGACTAGCGGGAGGGTACGAGCAGTACTTC CASSMRLAGGYEQYF
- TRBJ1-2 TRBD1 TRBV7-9 TGTGCCAGCAGCTTAGGGACAGGGGATGGCTACACCTTC CASSLGTGDGYTF
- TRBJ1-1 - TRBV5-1 TGCGCCAGCAGCCCCTACTCCGAGAACACTGAAGCTTTCTTT CASSPYSENTEAFF
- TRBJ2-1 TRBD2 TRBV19 TGTGCCAGTATTAGCGGGAGGCCCCCCTACAATGAGCAGTTCTTC CASISGRPPYNEQFF
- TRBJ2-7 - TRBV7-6 TGTGCCAGCAGCGTAGAGGGGGGGGACTACGAGCAGTACTTC CASSVEGGDYEQYF
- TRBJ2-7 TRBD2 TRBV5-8 TGTGCCAGCAGCCCCCAGGCAGGGACTATTACCTACGAGCAGTACTTC CASSPQAGTITYEQYF
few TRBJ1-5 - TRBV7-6 TGTGCCAGCAGCACAAATAGCAATCAGCCCCAGAATTTT CASSTNSNQPQNF
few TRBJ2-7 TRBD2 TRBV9 TGTGCCAGCAGCCCAAGATATACTAGCGGGGGCTACGAGCAGTACTTC CASSPRYTSGGYEQYF
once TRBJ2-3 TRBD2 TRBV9 TGTGCCAGCAGCGTAGTAGCGGGACCGCCCGTTACTAGCACAGATACGCAGTATTTT CASSVVAGPPVTSTDTQYF
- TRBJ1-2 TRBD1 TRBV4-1 TGCGCCAGCAGCCAAGTTCAGGGGGCGAACTATGGCTACACCTTC CASSQVQGANYGYTF
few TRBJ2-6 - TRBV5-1 TGCGCCAGCAGCTCAGGGGTCGGGGCCAACGTCCTGACTTTC CASSSGVGANVLTF
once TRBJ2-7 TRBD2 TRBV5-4 TGTGCCAGCAGCTTAAATTCGGGACTAACCTACGAGCAGTACTTC CASSLNSGLTYEQYF
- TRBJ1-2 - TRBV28 TGTGCCAGCAGCCTATATAACTATGGCTACACCTTC CASSLYNYGYTF
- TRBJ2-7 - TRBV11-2 TGTGCCAGCACCTACAACAGGGCCGAGCAGTACTTC CASTYNRAEQYF
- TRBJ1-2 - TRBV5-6 TGTGCCAGCAGCTTGAGGCAGGTCGTACGCTGGGGCTACACCTTC CASSLRQVVRWGYTF
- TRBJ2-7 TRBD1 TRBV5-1 TGCGCCAGCAGCTTAGGGGACAGGACCTACGAGCAGTACTTC CASSLGDRTYEQYF
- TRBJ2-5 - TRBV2 TGTGCCATTCTTAGCCCCATACTGTACTTC CAILSPILYF
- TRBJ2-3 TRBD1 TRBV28 TGTGCCAGCGGAAGATGGACAGGTGGGACAGATACGCAGTATTTT CASGRWTGGTDTQYF
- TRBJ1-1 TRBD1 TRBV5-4 TGTGCCACACAGGGGGCAGGGGAAAACACTGAAGCTTTCTTT CATQGAGENTEAFF
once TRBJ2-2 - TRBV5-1 TGCGCCAGCAGCTTGGGCCCTCGACATACTACCGGGGAGCTGTTTTTT CASSLGPRHTTGELFF
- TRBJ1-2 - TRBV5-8 TGTGCCAGCAGCTCCACGGTCGACGAGGCTGGCTACACCTTC CASSSTVDEAGYTF
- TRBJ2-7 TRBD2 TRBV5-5 TGTGCCAGCAGCTTGGACGATAGCGGGAGGGGATACGAGCAGTACTTC CASSLDDSGRGYEQYF
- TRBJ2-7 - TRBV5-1 TGCGCCAGCAGCTTGTTGCCGACAGTCTCCTACGAGCAGTACTTC CASSLLPTVSYEQYF
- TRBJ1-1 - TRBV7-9 TGTGCCAGCAGACAGACAGGAATGAACACTGAAGCTTTCTTT CASRQTGMNTEAFF
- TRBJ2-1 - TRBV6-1 TGTGCCAGCAGTAGACAGTACAATGAGCAGTTCTTC CASSRQYNEQFF
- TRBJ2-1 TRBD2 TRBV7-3 TGTGCCAGCAGCTTACTCCCCGTAGGCGGGGGAGAAGGTGAGCAGTTCTTC CASSLLPVGGGEGEQFF
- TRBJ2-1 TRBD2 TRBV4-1 TGCGCCAGCAGCCGGGGGGACCTCGCGGGAGGTCTAGCTGAGCAGTTCTTC CASSRGDLAGGLAEQFF